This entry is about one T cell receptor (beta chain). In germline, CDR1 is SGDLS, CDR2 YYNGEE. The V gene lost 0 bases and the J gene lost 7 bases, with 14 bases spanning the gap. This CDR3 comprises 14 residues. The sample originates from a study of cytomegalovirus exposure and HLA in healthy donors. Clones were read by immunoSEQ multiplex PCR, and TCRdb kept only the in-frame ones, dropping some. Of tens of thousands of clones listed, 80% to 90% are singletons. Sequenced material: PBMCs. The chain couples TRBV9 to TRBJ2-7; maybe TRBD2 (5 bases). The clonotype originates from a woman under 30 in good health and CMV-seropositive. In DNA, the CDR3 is TGTGCCAGCAGCGTAGAACCTAGCTCGGGAGAGCAGTACTTC. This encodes CASSVEPSSGEQYF. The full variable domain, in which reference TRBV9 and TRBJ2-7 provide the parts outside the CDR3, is DSGVTQTPKHLITATGQRVTLRCSPRSGDLSVYWYQQSLDQGLQFLIQYYNGEERAKGNILERFSAQQFPDLHSELNLSSLELGDSALYFCASSVEPSSGEQYFGPGTRLTVT.